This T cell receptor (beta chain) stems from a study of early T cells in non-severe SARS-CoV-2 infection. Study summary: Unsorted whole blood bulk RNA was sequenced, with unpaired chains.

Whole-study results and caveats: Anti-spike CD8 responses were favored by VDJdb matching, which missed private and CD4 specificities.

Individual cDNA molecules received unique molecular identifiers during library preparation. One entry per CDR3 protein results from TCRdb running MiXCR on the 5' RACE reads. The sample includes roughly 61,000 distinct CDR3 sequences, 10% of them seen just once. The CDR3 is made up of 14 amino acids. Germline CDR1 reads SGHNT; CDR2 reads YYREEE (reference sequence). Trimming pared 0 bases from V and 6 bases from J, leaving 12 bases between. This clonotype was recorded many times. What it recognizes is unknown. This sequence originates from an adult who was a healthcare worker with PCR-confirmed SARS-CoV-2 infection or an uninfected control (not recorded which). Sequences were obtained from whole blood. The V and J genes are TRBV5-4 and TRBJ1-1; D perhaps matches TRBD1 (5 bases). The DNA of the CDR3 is TGTGCCAGCAGCTTGGCCGGCAGGGTGGCTGAAGCTTTCTTT. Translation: CASSLAGRVAEAFF. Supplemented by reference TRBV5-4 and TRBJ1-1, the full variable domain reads ETGVTQSPTHLIKTRGQQVTLRCSSQSGHNTVSWYQQALGQGPQFIFQYYREEENGRGNFPPRFSGLQFPNYSSELNVNALELDDSALYLCASSLAGRVAEAFFGQGTRLTVV.